This TCR beta chain was recovered during a study of blood T cells in healthy people across ages. Germline V gene lookup returns CDR1 SGHTA and CDR2 FQGNSA. Trimming cost V 1 base and J 0 bases; bases outside gene matches: 3. The CDR3 consists of 16 residues. The second PCR ran about 6 to 12 cycles with a sample-barcoded 5' primer and J-beta primers. In TCRdb, the 5' RACE reads were re-called with MiXCR into one record per CDR3 protein. The sample holds 700,000 to 950,000 distinct CDR3 sequences, 58% seen once. In its sample, this clonotype was seen many times. The antigen is undetermined. Overall study findings and caveats: Diversity estimated from one million T cells was considered an underestimate. A roughly linear fall in TCR beta diversity per million T cells was seen with increasing age.

The clonotype was recovered from a young man in good health. The source material was blood. The V call is TRBV7-2, the J call TRBJ2-1, with TRBD2 matching over 7 bases. The CDR3 DNA follows: TGTGCCAGCAGCTTAGATCCGGGGGGCTCCTACAATGAGCAGTTCTTC. Protein product: CASSLDPGGSYNEQFF.